This is a list of T cell receptor beta chains from one sample in a study of T cell repertoires in cytomegalovirus infection. Their antigen targets remain unknown. Via MiXCR, TCRdb re-called the reads, giving one row per CDR3 protein. The table lists 110,000 to 150,000 distinct CDR3 sequences, 25% to 35% of them singletons. The material was CD8+ T cells from cultured PBMCs, obtained from culture after CMV antigen stimulation. These TCRs come from a human donor in good health (CMV status not recorded). Some clones in this sample may be carry-over from other donors' samples. Each CDR3 is given with its conserved first and last residue. The D gene is left open where the match is weak. The size field is filled for only some rows; it gives once, few, many or a size class.

j_call clone_size v_call d_call cdr3_aa cdr3_nt
TRBJ2-1 . TRBV2 . CASSGISNEQFF TGTGCCAGCAGTGGGATTTCCAATGAGCAGTTCTTC
TRBJ1-1 . TRBV11-2 . CASSSQLGMNTEAFF TGTGCCAGCAGCTCGCAGCTGGGGATGAACACTGAAGCTTTCTTT
TRBJ2-3 many TRBV9 . CASSGQTFTDTQYF TGTGCCAGCAGCGGTCAGACATTCACAGATACGCAGTATTTT
TRBJ1-4 many TRBV7-2 . CASSPVGATNEKLFF TGTGCCAGCAGCCCAGTAGGGGCAACTAATGAAAAACTGTTTTTT
TRBJ2-1 . TRBV28 . CASRRAASSYNEQFF TGTGCCAGCCGTAGGGCGGCTAGCTCCTACAATGAGCAGTTCTTC
TRBJ1-3 . TRBV7-8 . CASSSTDSPSGNTIYF TGTGCCAGCAGCTCAACCGACAGCCCGTCTGGAAACACCATATATTTT
TRBJ2-1 . TRBV7-9 . CASSLVLGGNEQFF TGTGCCAGCAGCTTAGTGTTAGGGGGCAATGAGCAGTTCTTC
TRBJ2-2 many TRBV7-8 . CASTHPGGAGTGELFF TGTGCCAGCACTCACCCAGGGGGGGCAGGCACCGGGGAGCTGTTTTTT
TRBJ2-5 . TRBV6-5 . CASSYRETQYF TGTGCCAGCAGTTACCGGGAGACCCAGTACTTC
TRBJ2-1 few TRBV5-4 TRBD1 CASSRQGRGAYNEQFF TGTGCCAGCAGCAGACAGGGAAGAGGAGCCTACAATGAGCAGTTCTTC
TRBJ2-3 few TRBV7-6 . CASSEGSTQYF TGTGCCAGCAGCGAAGGGAGTACGCAGTATTTT
TRBJ2-7 many TRBV7-9 . CASSFEGDEQYF TGTGCCAGCAGCTTCGAGGGCGACGAGCAGTACTTC
TRBJ1-2 few TRBV27 TRBD1 CASSADRRLTGSHGYTF TGTGCCAGCAGTGCCGACCGAAGATTGACAGGGTCCCATGGCTACACCTTC
TRBJ2-7 . TRBV12-3/TRBV12-4 TRBD1 CASSPRQGAGYEQYF TGTGCCAGCAGTCCCCGTCAGGGGGCAGGATACGAGCAGTACTTC